The source of this T cell receptor beta chain is a study of cytomegalovirus exposure and HLA in healthy donors. Across the whole study: A previous analysis identified approximately 120 million unique TCR beta sequences derived from around 200 million T cells.

Worth noting for this clone: Its antigen is still unknown.

The study's findings and limits: Confirmation in vitro established that a few CMV-associated chains were specific for CMV antigens. Sequencing artifact likely explains a cluster of highly shared sequence variants. In the analysis, some V segments, TRBV6-2 and TRBV6-3 included, were excluded as indistinguishable.

The PCR had 60 Vbeta and 13 Jbeta primers. This table comes from immunoSEQ multiplex PCR, and its TCRdb copy is limited to in-frame clones, with some not included. Among over 150,000 clones, about three quarters were seen once, and the ten largest hold over 1.1%. The CDR3 is 13 residues long. In germline, CDR1 is SGHRS, CDR2 YFSETQ. The V gene lost 3 bases and the J gene lost 4 bases, with 7 bases spanning the gap. V and J are TRBV5-1 and TRBJ2-2, with D possibly being TRBD2 (5 bases). The TCR originated in a man younger than 35 in good health and CMV-seronegative. Material: PBMCs. The CDR3 is CASSSGSTGELFF. The CDR3 DNA follows: TGCGCCAGCAGCTCTGGGAGCACCGGGGAGCTGTTTTTT.